This T cell receptor (beta chain) was identified in a study of cytomegalovirus exposure and HLA in healthy donors. The wider study: The early release's HLA-typed donors yielded 78 million or so unique TCRs.

This clone was detected once. Its target is not known. Germline V gene sequence: CDR1 SGHRS, CDR2 YFSETQ. The junction had 2 bases not matched to a gene; V was cut back by 0 bases and J by 5 bases. This CDR3 comprises 14 residues. Amplification used 60 Vbeta primers and 13 Jbeta primers. Repertoires were generated with immunoSEQ multiplex PCR, while TCRdb's copy carries only in-frame clones and drops some. The sample lists about 160,000 clones; around 83% were seen once. Study-wide results and limits: TCR beta chain V- and J-gene trimming was linked, in a later analysis, to a missense variant in DCLRE1C.

The sequence came from a man between 18 and 35 years old in good health and CMV-seropositive. The sample comprised PBMCs. This chain connects TRBV5-1 to TRBJ2-5, with TRBD1 matching over 9 bases. The CDR3 sequence: CASSLAGQGETQYF. CDR3 nucleotide sequence: TGCGCCAGCAGCTTGGCAGGACAGGGGGAGACCCAGTACTTC.